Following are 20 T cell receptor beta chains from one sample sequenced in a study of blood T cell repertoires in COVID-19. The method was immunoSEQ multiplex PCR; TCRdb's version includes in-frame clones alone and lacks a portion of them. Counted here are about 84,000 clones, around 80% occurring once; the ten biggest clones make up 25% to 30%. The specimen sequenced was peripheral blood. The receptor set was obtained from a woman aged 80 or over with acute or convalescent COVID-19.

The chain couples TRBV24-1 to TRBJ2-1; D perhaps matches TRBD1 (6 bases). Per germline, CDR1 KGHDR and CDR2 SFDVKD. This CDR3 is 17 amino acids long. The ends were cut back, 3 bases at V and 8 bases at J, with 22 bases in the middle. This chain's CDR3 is CATSDGGRGGFIDEQFF. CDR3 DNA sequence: TGTGCCACCAGTGATGGGGGCCGGGGCGGCTTTATCGATGAGCAGTTCTTC.

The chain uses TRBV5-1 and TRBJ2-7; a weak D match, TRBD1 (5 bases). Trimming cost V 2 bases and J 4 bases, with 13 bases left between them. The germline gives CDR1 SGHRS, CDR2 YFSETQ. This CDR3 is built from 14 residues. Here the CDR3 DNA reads TGCGCCAGCAGCTTATCCCAGGGAAGGTACGAGCAGTACTTC. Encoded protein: CASSLSQGRYEQYF.

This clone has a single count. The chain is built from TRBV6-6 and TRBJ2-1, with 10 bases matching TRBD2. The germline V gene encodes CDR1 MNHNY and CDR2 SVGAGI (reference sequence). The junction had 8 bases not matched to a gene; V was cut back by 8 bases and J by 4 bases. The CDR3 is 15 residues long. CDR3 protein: CASGPSSGSYNEQFF. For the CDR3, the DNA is TGTGCCAGCGGACCCTCTAGCGGGAGTTACAATGAGCAGTTCTTC.

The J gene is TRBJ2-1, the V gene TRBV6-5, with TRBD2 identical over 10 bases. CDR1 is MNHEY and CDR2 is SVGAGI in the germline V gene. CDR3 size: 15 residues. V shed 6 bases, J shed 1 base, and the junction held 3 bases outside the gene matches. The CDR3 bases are TGTGCCAGCAGGAAGCGGGAGGGGTCCTACAATGAGCAGTTCTTC. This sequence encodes CASRKREGSYNEQFF.

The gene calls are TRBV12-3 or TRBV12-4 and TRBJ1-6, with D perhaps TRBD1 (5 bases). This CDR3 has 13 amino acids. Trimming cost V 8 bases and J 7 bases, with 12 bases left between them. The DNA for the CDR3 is TGTGCCAGCGCGTGGCAGGGAAATTCACCCCTCCACTTT. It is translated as CASAWQGNSPLHF.

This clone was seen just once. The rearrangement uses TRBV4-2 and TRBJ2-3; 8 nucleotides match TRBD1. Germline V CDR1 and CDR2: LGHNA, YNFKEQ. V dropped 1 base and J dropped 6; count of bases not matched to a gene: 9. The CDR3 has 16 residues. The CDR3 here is CASSQVPGGRSDTQYF. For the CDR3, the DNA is TGTGCCAGCAGCCAAGTCCCAGGGGGCAGGAGTGATACGCAGTATTTT.

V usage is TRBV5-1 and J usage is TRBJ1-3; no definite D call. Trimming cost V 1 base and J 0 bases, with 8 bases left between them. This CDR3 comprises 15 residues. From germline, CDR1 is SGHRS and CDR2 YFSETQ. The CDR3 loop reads CASSLRGDSGNTIYF. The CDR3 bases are TGCGCCAGCAGCTTGCGCGGGGACTCTGGAAACACCATATATTTT.

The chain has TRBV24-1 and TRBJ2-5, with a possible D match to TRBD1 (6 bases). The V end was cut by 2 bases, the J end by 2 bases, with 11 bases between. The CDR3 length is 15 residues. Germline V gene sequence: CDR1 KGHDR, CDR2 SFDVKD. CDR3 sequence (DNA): TGTGCCACCAGTGATTATGGACAGCATCAAGAGACCCAGTACTTC. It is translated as CATSDYGQHQETQYF.

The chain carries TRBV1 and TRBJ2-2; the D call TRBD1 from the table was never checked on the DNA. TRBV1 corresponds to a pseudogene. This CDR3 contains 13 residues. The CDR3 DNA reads TGCACCAGCAGCCAGAGAAGGGGCCGGGAGCTGTTTTTT. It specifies CTSSQRRGRELFF.

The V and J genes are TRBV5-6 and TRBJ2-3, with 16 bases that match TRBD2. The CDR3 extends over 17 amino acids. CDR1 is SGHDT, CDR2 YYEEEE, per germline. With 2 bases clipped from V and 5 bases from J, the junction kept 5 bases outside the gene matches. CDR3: CASSLPGLAGGRDTQYF. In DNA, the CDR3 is TGTGCCAGCAGCTTACCGGGACTAGCGGGAGGGCGAGATACGCAGTATTTT.

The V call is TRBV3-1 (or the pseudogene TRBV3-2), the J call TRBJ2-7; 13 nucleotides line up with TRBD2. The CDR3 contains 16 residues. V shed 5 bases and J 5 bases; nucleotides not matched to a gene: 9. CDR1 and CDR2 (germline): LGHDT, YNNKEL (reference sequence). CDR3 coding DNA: TGTGCCAGCAGCTACGGACTAGCGGGAGAATTCAACGAGCAGTACTTC. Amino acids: CASSYGLAGEFNEQYF.

As DNA, the CDR3 is TGTGCCATTAGCGGGAACACCGGGGAGCTGTTTTTT. It yields the protein CAISGNTGELFF. The V gene is TRBV10-3, the J gene TRBJ2-2; D is perhaps TRBD2 (6 bases). V gave up 9 bases and J gave up 1 base, with 6 bases separating them. Germline V lookup: CDR1 ENHRY, CDR2 SYGVKD. The CDR3 is made up of 12 amino acids.

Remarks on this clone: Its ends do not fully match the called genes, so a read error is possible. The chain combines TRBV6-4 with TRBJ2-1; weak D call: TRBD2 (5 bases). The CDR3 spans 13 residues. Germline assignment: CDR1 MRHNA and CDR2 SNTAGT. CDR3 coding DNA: TGTGCCAGCAGCAAACCGGGATCCCCTTACCTAATCTTC. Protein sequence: CASSKPGSPYLIF.

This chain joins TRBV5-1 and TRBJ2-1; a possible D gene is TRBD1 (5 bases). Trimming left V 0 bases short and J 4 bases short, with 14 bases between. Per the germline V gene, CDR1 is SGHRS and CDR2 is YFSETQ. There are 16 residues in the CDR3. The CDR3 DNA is TGCGCCAGCAGCTTGGGTGGGGCCCAGAATTACAATGAGCAGTTCTTC. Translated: CASSLGGAQNYNEQFF.

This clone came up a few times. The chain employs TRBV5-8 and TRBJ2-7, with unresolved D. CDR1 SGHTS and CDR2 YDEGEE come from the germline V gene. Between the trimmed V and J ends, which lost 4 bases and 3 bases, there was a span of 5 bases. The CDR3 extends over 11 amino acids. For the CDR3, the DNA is TGTGCCAGCAGCCAAAACTACGAGCAGTACTTC. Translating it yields CASSQNYEQYF.

The CDR3 coding sequence is TGTGCCAGCAGTGAAGCAGTGGACAGCGAGACTTACTCCTACGAGCAGTACTTC. It specifies CASSEAVDSETYSYEQYF. The V gene is TRBV6-1, the J gene TRBJ2-7; maybe TRBD1 (6 bases). The germline V and J ends were trimmed by 0 bases and 0 bases, with 18 bases remaining between them. The CDR3 has 18 amino acids. Looked up from germline, CDR1 is MNHNS and CDR2 is SASEGT.

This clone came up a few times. The CDR3, as DNA: TGTGCCAGCAGCCAAGTCCTTACTTTAGCGGGAGTGGGGAATGAGCAGTTCTTC. Translation gives CASSQVLTLAGVGNEQFF. This sequence joins TRBV4-2 and TRBJ2-1; TRBD2 aligns across 9 bases. CDR1 LGHNA and CDR2 YNFKEQ come from the germline V gene. The CDR3 consists of 18 residues. The V gene end was trimmed by 1 base and the J gene end by 7 bases; junction bases not matched to a gene: 14.

In DNA, the CDR3 is TGCGCCAGCAGCCTACTAGCGGGGTTGGCAGATACGCAGTATTTT. Residues: CASSLLAGLADTQYF. The V gene is TRBV5-1, the J gene TRBJ2-3; 10 nucleotides match TRBD2. This CDR3 has 15 amino acids. CDR1 and CDR2 (germline): SGHRS, YFSETQ. The V gene end was trimmed by 4 bases and the J gene end by 4 bases; junction bases not matched to a gene: 6.

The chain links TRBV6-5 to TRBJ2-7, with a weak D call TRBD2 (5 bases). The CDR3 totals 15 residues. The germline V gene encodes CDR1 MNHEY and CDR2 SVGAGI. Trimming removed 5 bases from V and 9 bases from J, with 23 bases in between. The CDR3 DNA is TGTGCCAGCAGTCCAAACCGGGGTAAAGGGAGAGGGCAGTACTTC. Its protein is CASSPNRGKGRGQYF.

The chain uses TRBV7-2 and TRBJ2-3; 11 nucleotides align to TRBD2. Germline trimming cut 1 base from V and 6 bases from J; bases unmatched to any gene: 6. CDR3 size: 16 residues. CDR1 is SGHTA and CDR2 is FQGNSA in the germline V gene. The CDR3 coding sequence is TGTGCCAGCAGCTTAGTTCTAGCGGGAGGCGGTGATACGCAGTATTTT. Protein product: CASSLVLAGGGDTQYF.